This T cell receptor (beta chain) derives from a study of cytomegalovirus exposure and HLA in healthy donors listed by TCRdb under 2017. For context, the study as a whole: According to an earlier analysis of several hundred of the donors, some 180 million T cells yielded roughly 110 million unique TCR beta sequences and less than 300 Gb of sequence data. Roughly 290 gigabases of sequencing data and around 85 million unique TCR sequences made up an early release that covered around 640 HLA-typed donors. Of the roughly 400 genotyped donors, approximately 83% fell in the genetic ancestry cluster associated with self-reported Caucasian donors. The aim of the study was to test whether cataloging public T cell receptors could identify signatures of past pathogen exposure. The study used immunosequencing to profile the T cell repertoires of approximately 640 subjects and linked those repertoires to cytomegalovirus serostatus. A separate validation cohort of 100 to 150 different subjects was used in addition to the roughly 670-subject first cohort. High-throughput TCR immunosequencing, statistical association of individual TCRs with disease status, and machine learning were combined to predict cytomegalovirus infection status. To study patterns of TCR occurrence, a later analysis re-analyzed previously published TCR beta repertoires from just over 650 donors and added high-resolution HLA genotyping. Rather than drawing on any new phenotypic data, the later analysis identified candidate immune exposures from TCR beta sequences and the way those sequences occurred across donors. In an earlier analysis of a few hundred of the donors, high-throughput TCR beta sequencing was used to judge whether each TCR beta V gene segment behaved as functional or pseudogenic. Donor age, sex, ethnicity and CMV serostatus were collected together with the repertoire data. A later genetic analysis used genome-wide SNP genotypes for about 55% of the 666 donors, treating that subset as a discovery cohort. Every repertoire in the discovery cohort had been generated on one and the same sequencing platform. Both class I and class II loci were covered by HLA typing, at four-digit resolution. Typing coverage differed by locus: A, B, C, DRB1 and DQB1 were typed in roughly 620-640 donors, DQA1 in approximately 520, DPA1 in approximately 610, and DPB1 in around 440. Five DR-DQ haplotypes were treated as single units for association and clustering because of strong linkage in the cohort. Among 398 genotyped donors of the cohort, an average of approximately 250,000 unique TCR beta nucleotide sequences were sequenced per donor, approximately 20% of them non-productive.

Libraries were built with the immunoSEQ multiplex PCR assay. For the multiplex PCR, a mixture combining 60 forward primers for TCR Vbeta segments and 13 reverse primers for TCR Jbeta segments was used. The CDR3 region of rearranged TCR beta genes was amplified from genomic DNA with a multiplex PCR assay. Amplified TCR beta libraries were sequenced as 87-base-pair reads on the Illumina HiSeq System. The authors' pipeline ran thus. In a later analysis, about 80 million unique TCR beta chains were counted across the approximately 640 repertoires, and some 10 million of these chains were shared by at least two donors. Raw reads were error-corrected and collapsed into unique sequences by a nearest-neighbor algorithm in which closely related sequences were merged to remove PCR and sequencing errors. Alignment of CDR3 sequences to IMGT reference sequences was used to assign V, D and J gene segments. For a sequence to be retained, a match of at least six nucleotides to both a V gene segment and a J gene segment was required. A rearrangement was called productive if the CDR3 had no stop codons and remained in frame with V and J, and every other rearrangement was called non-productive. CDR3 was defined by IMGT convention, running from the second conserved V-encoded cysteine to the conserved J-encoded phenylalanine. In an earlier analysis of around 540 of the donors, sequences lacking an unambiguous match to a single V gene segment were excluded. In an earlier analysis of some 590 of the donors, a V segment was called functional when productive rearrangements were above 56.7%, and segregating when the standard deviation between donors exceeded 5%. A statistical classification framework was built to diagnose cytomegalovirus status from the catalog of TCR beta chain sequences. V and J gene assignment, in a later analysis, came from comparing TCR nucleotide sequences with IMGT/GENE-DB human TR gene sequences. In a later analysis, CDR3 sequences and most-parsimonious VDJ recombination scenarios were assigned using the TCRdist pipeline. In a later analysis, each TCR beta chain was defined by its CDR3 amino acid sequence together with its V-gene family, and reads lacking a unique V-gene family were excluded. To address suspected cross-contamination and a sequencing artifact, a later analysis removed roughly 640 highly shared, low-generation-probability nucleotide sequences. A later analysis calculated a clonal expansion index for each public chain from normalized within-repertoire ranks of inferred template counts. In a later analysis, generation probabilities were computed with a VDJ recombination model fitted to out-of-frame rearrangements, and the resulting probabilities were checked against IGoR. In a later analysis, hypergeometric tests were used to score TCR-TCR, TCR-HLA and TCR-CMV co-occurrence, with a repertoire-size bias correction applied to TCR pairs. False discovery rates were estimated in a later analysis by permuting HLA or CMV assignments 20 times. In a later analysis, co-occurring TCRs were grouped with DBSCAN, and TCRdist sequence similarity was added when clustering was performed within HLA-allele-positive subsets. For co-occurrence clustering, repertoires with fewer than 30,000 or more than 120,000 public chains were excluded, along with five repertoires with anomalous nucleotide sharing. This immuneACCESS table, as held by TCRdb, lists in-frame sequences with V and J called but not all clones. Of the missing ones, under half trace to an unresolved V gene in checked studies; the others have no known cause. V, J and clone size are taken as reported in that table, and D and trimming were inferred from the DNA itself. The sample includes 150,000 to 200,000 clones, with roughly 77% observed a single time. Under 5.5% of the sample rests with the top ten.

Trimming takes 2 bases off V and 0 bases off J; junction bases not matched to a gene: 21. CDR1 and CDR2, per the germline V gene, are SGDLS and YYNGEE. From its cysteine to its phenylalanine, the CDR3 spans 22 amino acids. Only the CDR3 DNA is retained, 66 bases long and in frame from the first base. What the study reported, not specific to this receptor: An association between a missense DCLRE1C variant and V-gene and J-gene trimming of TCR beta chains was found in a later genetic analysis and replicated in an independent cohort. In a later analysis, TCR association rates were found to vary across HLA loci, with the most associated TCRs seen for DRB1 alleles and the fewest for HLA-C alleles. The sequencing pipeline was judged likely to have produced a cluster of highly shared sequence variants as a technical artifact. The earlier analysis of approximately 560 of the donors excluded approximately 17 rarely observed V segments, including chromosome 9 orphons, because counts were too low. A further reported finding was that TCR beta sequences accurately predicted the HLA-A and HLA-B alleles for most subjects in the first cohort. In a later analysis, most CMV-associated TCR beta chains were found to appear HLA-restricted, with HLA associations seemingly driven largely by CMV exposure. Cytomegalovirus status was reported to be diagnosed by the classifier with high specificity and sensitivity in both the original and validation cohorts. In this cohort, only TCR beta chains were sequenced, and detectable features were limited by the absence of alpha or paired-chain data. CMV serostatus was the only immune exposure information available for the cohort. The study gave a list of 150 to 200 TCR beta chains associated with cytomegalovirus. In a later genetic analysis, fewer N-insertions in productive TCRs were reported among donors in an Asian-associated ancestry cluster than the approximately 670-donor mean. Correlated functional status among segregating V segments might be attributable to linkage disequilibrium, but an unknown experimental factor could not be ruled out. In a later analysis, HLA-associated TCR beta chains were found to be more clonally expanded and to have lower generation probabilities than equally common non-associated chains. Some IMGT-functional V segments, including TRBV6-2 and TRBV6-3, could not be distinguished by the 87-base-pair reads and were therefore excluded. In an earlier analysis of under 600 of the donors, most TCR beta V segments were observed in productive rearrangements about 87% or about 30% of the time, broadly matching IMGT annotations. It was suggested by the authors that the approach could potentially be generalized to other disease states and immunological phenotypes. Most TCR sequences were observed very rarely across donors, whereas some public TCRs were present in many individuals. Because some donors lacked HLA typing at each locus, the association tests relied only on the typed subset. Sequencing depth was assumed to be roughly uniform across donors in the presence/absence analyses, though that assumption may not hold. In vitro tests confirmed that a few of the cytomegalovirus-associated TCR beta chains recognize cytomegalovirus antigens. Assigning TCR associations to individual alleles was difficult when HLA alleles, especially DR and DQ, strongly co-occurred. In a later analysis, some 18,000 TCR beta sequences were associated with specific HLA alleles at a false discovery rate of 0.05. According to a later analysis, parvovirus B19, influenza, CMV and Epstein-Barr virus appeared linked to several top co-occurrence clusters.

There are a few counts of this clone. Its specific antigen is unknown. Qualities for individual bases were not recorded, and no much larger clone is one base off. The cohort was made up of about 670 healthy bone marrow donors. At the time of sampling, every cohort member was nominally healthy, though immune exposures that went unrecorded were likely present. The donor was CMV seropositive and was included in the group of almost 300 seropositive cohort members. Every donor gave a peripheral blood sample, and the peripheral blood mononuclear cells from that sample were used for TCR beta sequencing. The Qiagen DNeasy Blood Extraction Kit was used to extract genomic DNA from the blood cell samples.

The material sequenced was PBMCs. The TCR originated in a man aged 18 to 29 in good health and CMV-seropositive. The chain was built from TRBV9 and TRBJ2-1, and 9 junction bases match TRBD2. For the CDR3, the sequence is CASSVKAEGERGVPSSYNEQFF. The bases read TGTGCCAGCAGCGTCAAGGCGGAGGGTGAGCGGGGGGTCCCTAGCTCCTACAATGAGCAGTTCTTC.